A selection of T cell receptor beta chains follows, all from one sample in a study of PD-1 blockade in classical Hodgkin lymphoma. Data came from immunoSEQ multiplex PCR; TCRdb stores just in-frame clones and leaves some out. Here the sample spans approximately 30,000 clones, roughly 90% being singletons. Sequencing was done on a sample of peripheral blood mononuclear cells (PBMCs). Receptors originate from a human donor with classical Hodgkin lymphoma. The CDR3 runs from the conserved cysteine through the conserved F or W. The D gene is left open where the match is weak. Size is stated for part of the rows, as once, few or many counts, or as a class when the clone is expanded.

.,TRBJ2-7,.,TRBV7-9,CASSVPRQGKQGYEQYF,TGTGCCAGCAGCGTACCCCGTCAGGGGAAACAGGGCTACGAGCAGTACTTC
TRBD2,TRBJ2-1,.,TRBV7-2,CASSFPTSGRTGEQFF,TGTGCCAGCAGCTTCCCAACTAGCGGGAGAACGGGTGAGCAGTTCTTC
TRBD1,TRBJ2-5,.,TRBV18,CASSPAGGQETQYF,TGTGCCAGCTCGCCGGCAGGGGGCCAAGAGACCCAGTACTTC
.,TRBJ2-7,few,TRBV11-2,CASSLGIETYYEQYF,TGTGCCAGCAGCTTAGGTATAGAGACCTACTACGAGCAGTACTTC
.,TRBJ2-2,.,TRBV6-1,CASSKESLGTGELFF,TGTGCCAGCAGCAAGGAGTCCTTGGGCACCGGGGAGCTGTTTTTT
TRBD1,TRBJ2-1,.,TRBV11-3,CASSLAGQGVDEQFF,TGTGCCAGCAGCTTGGCTGGACAGGGGGTAGATGAGCAGTTCTTC
TRBD1,TRBJ1-3,.,TRBV7-9,CASSSYRGAGNTIYF,TGTGCCAGCAGCTCCTACAGGGGGGCTGGAAACACCATATATTTT
.,TRBJ2-7,.,TRBV11-2,CASSPRDHGYEQYF,TGTGCCAGCAGCCCACGGGACCATGGCTACGAGCAGTACTTC
.,TRBJ2-7,.,TRBV9,CASSVAPGSGSYEQYF,TGTGCCAGCAGCGTAGCCCCAGGGAGCGGGTCCTACGAGCAGTACTTC
TRBD2,TRBJ2-2,.,TRBV27,CAAQTWAGAGTGELFF,TGTGCCGCTCAGACGTGGGCGGGAGCTGGAACCGGGGAGCTGTTTTTT
TRBD2,TRBJ2-1,once,TRBV5-1,CASSLGSSGVGNEQFF,TGCGCCAGCAGCTTGGGGTCTAGCGGTGTTGGGAATGAGCAGTTCTTC
.,TRBJ2-5,.,TRBV27,CASSRTNQETQYF,TGTGCCAGCAGCCGGACAAATCAAGAGACCCAGTACTTC
TRBD1,TRBJ1-4,once,TRBV30,CAWDGQGAGSGEKLFF,TGTGCCTGGGACGGACAGGGCGCGGGATCTGGGGAAAAACTGTTTTTT
.,TRBJ2-7,once,TRBV6-5,CASSRRREYEQYF,TGTGCCAGCAGTCGCCGACGGGAGTACGAGCAGTACTTC
.,TRBJ2-1,.,TRBV14,CASSLRWPSLEQFF,TGTGCCAGCAGCCTTCGGTGGCCGAGTTTAGAGCAGTTCTTC
.,TRBJ2-7,.,TRBV6-5,CASRSDKTYEQYF,TGTGCCAGCCGCTCGGACAAGACCTACGAGCAGTACTTC
TRBD1,TRBJ1-5,.,TRBV7-9,CASSAGQGVSQPQHF,TGTGCCAGCAGCGCGGGACAGGGGGTAAGTCAGCCCCAGCATTTT
TRBD2,TRBJ2-7,.,TRBV7-2,CASSSTSGIRNEQYF,TGTGCCAGCAGCTCCACTAGCGGGATTCGGAACGAGCAGTACTTC
.,TRBJ1-5,.,TRBV19,CASSIRGRNQPQHF,TGTGCCAGTAGTATTCGAGGGAGGAATCAGCCCCAGCATTTT
.,TRBJ1-2,.,TRBV5-1,CASSTDGALPFYYTF,TGCGCCAGCAGCACGGACGGAGCTCTCCCCTTCTACTACACCTTC
TRBD1,TRBJ2-3,.,TRBV5-1,CASSLAYQGVADTQYF,TGCGCCAGCAGCTTGGCCTATCAGGGGGTGGCAGATACGCAGTATTTT
.,TRBJ1-3,.,TRBV6-6,CASSTSGNTIYF,TGTGCCAGCAGTACCTCTGGAAACACCATATATTTT
TRBD2,TRBJ2-1,.,TRBV5-6,CASSLVLAGGSEQFF,TGTGCCAGCAGCTTGGTACTAGCGGGAGGGAGTGAGCAGTTCTTC
TRBD2,TRBJ2-3,.,TRBV28,CASSPPGLARPRTDTQYF,TGTGCCAGCAGCCCCCCGGGACTAGCGAGACCCCGCACAGATACGCAGTATTTT
.,TRBJ2-7,.,TRBV28,CASSTPGTEYEQYF,TGTGCCAGCAGTACCCCCGGGACCGAGTACGAGCAGTACTTC
TRBD1,TRBJ2-1,.,TRBV28,CASSSPSTGNNEQFF,TGTGCCAGCAGTTCCCCCTCGACAGGGAACAATGAGCAGTTCTTC
TRBD2,TRBJ2-3,.,TRBV5-4,CASSLWSGRGTDTQYF,TGTGCCAGCAGCTTGTGGAGCGGGAGGGGCACAGATACGCAGTATTTT
.,TRBJ2-6,few,TRBV4-2,CASSQAQVLAGANVLTF,TGTGCCAGCAGCCAAGCGCAGGTTTTGGCTGGGGCCAACGTCCTGACTTTC